A single sample is the source of the 19 T cell receptor beta chains below, sequenced in a study of blood T cell repertoires in COVID-19. Measured with immunoSEQ multiplex PCR; TCRdb has only the in-frame clones, and not every one. The table has roughly 140,000 clones, 88% seen once. The sequenced sample was peripheral blood. The source of these receptors is a man aged 45-65 years with active or convalescent COVID-19.

V usage is TRBV5-1 and J usage is TRBJ2-1, with TRBD1 identical over 7 bases. The V and J ends lost 1 base and 3 bases, in that order; junction bases with no gene match: 7. The CDR3 extends over 16 amino acids. CDR1 and CDR2 from the germline V gene are SGHRS and YFSETQ. The CDR3 sequence: CASSLISGQVYNEQFF. CDR3 bases: TGCGCCAGCAGCTTGATATCAGGACAGGTCTACAATGAGCAGTTCTTC.

As for this clone: Since no conserved phenylalanine or tryptophan closes the CDR3, a read error is the likely cause. Because the CDR3's place on the DNA is in doubt, the DNA is left out and the CDR3 is given as listed by TCRdb. This chain links TRBV28 with TRBJ2-7; no DNA check was done on the table's D call, TRBD2. The CDR3 region is 14 residues in length, termini included. Germline assignment: CDR1 MDHEN and CDR2 SYDVKM. Here the CDR3 reads CASSSTIAGGPSLI.

This clone is a singleton in its sample. The chain carries TRBV28 and TRBJ1-5, with 9 bases fitting TRBD1. The V gene end was trimmed by 6 bases and the J gene end by 4 bases; junction bases not matched to a gene: 16. Per the germline V gene, CDR1 is MDHEN and CDR2 is SYDVKM. The CDR3 runs to 18 residues. The CDR3 is CASSLNGPGTGKNQPQHF. The DNA for the CDR3 is TGTGCCAGCAGCCTTAATGGACCCGGGACAGGGAAGAATCAGCCCCAGCATTTT.

V usage is TRBV4-1 and J usage is TRBJ2-3, with D possibly matching TRBD1 (5 bases). Per germline, CDR1 MGHRA and CDR2 YSYEKL. The CDR3 consists of 16 residues. V dropped 0 bases and J dropped 6 bases, with 16 bases sitting between them. The CDR3 reads CASSQETRLGPDTQYF. The CDR3 coding sequence is TGCGCCAGCAGCCAAGAGACCCGTCTGGGGCCGGATACGCAGTATTTT.

The chain employs TRBV7-9 and TRBJ2-7; 14 positions agree with TRBD2. The trim removed 5 bases at V and 7 bases at J, leaving 7 bases unmatched. The germline V gene encodes CDR1 SEHNR and CDR2 FQNEAQ (reference sequence). CDR3 length equals 15 residues. The CDR3 protein is CASSPGLAGVIEQYF. CDR3 coding DNA: TGTGCCAGCAGCCCGGGACTAGCGGGAGTAATAGAGCAGTACTTC.

The gene calls are TRBV19 and TRBJ1-5; D is unclear. CDR1 LNHDA and CDR2 SQIVND come from the germline V gene (reference sequence). V shed 7 bases and J shed 4 bases, with 14 bases lying between them. The CDR3 runs 14 residues. This CDR3 reads CASTPDTPNQPQHF. CDR3 in DNA: TGTGCCAGTACCCCAGACACCCCTAATCAGCCCCAGCATTTT.

V and J are TRBV5-1 and TRBJ2-5, with a tentative D call TRBD1 (6 bases). The CDR3 extends over 13 amino acids. Trimming stripped 4 bases from V and 4 bases from J, with 11 bases between. Germline V gene data show CDR1 as SGHRS and CDR2 as YFSETQ. CDR3 bases: TGCGCCAGCAGCGAGGAAGGGGGAGAGACCCAGTACTTC. Its protein product is CASSEEGGETQYF.

The chain recombines TRBV7-2 with TRBJ1-5; a possible D gene is TRBD1 (5 bases). The germline V gene has CDR1 SGHTA and CDR2 FQGNSA. The V end lost 5 bases, the J end lost 6 bases, and 20 bases lay between the germline ends. The CDR3 totals 16 residues. This chain's CDR3 is CASSPGVGQGSQPQHF. CDR3 sequence (DNA): TGTGCCAGCAGCCCTGGGGTGGGGCAGGGAAGTCAGCCCCAGCATTTT.

The V call is TRBV28, the J call TRBJ1-1; the match to TRBD1 covers 7 bases. The germline CDR1 and CDR2 sequences are MDHEN and SYDVKM. The CDR3 totals 14 residues. J lost 5 bases, V lost 5 bases, and 8 bases had no gene match. The CDR3 DNA reads TGTGCCAGCAGTCCCGTTCTCAGGGGGACTGAAGCTTTCTTT. Its protein product is CASSPVLRGTEAFF.

The chain uses TRBV5-1 and TRBJ1-1; TRBD1 matches at 10 bases. V dropped 4 bases and J dropped 4; count of bases not matched to a gene: 7. Germline lookup yields CDR1 SGHRS and CDR2 YFSETQ. The CDR3 contains 15 residues. The CDR3 DNA reads TGCGCCAGCAGCCCCAGACAGGGGGCAATCACTGAAGCTTTCTTT. It yields the protein CASSPRQGAITEAFF.

This clone was recorded only once. The rearrangement links TRBV18 to TRBJ2-4; TRBD2 matches at 13 bases. The V and J ends lost 1 base and 3 bases, in that order; junction bases with no gene match: 9. The CDR3 contains 19 residues. Germline V CDR1 and CDR2: KGHSH, LQKENI. CDR3 sequence: CASSPLTSGRAGGKNIQYF. For the CDR3, the DNA is TGTGCCAGCTCACCACTAACTAGCGGGAGGGCCGGGGGCAAAAACATTCAGTACTTC.

This clone was recorded once. The V call is TRBV28, the J call TRBJ1-5; TRBD1 aligns across 9 bases. Germline CDR1 reads MDHEN; CDR2 reads SYDVKM. The CDR3 is made up of 20 amino acids. Trimming cost V 1 base and J 0 bases; bases outside gene matches: 13. CDR3 protein: CASSLFGGTGKAYSNQPQHF. CDR3 DNA: TGTGCCAGCAGTTTATTTGGGGGGACAGGGAAAGCTTATAGCAATCAGCCCCAGCATTTT.

The chain carries TRBV9 and TRBJ2-3; TRBD2 is a possible D gene (6 bases). The germline CDR1 and CDR2 sequences are SGDLS and YYNGEE. V lost 0 bases and J 2 bases, leaving 13 bases between the germline ends. The CDR3 loop spans 16 amino acids. The CDR3 loop is CASSVGNSGHTDTQYF. The CDR3 coding sequence is TGTGCCAGCAGCGTAGGAAATAGCGGTCACACAGATACGCAGTATTTT.

The chain is built from TRBV6-2 or TRBV6-3 and TRBJ2-7, with 8 nucleotides matching TRBD1. Trimming removed 7 bases from V and 3 bases from J; junction bases left unmatched: 8. This CDR3 comprises 14 residues. In germline, CDR1 is MNHEY, CDR2 SVGEGT. As DNA, the CDR3 is TGTGCCAGCACCCCCCCAGGGACAGGCTACGAGCAGTACTTC. Protein: CASTPPGTGYEQYF.

CDR3 loop: CASSLSGGRYIQYF. The CDR3 DNA follows: TGTGCCAGCAGTTTATCCGGCGGGAGATACATTCAGTACTTC. The chain combines TRBV28 with TRBJ2-4; 7 nucleotides match TRBD2. CDR1 is MDHEN and CDR2 is SYDVKM in the germline V gene. This CDR3 comprises 14 residues. The junction had 5 bases not matched to a gene; V was cut back by 1 base and J by 8 bases.

This chain uses TRBV30 with TRBJ2-2; TRBD1 is a possible D gene (6 bases). Germline CDR1 and CDR2: GTSNPN and SVGIG (reference sequence). With 3 bases removed from V and 4 bases from J, the gap between germline ends came to 21 bases. There are 17 residues in the CDR3. The CDR3 loop is CAWRVQGGTWFTGELFF. The CDR3 DNA is TGTGCCTGGAGGGTACAGGGTGGCACGTGGTTCACCGGGGAGCTGTTTTTT.

V and J are TRBV4-2 and TRBJ2-7; TRBD1 might be the D (8 bases). With 4 bases removed from V and 7 bases from J, the gap between germline ends came to 20 bases. CDR1 and CDR2 from the germline V gene are LGHNA and YNFKEQ. There are 15 residues in the CDR3. The CDR3 DNA reads as TGTGCCAGCAGCCTACAGGGGGTTCCGCGGGGGGAGCAGTACTTC. Protein sequence: CASSLQGVPRGEQYF.

CDR3 coding DNA: TGTGCCAGCTCACCTACTTCCGGGACAGCCTACGAGCAGTACTTC. Translating it yields CASSPTSGTAYEQYF. This chain uses TRBV18 with TRBJ2-7, with 7 bases identical to TRBD1. CDR3 size: 15 residues. The ends lost 3 bases at V and 2 bases at J; junction bases unmatched: 7. CDR1 KGHSH and CDR2 LQKENI come from the germline V gene. Complete variable domain (other parts from reference TRBV18 and TRBJ2-7): NAGVMQNPRHLVRRRGQEARLRCSPMKGHSHVYWYRQLPEEGLKFMVYLQKENIIDESGMPKERFSAEFPKEGPSILRIQQVVRGDSAAYFCASSPTSGTAYEQYFGPGTRLTVT.

J is TRBJ2-1 and V is TRBV10-3, with 10 bases identical to TRBD2. Germline-derived CDR1 and CDR2 are ENHRY and SYGVKD. Trimming took 10 bases from V and 7 from J; bases not matched to a gene: 19. The CDR3 is 17 amino acids. CDR3 protein: CATLRLLAGHPANEQFF. CDR3 nucleotide sequence: TGTGCCACCCTTCGATTACTAGCGGGACATCCGGCGAATGAGCAGTTCTTC.